Each of the 16 T cell receptor beta chains below was sequenced from the same sample in a study of shared clonotypes between healthy human individuals (dated by TCRdb to the early 2020s). Libraries were prepared through the immunoSEQ multiplex PCR assay. TCRdb stores this immuneACCESS table with in-frame sequences only. Part of the clones is absent; in the studies checked, under half of the shortfall reflects unresolved V genes, and no reason is known for the rest. This sample gives 2 million to 2.5 million clones in total; about 95% of them show up just once. The ten largest clones add up to around 0.13% of the sample. Sample: naive CD4+ T cells sorted from blood. The meaning of the sample's cell subset or site label: CD45RA+ positively selected. These receptors were taken from a young man in good health.

Ten or more counts support this clone. The gene calls are TRBV11-2 and TRBJ1-2, with D unclear. V lost 5 bases, J lost 1 base, and 14 bases lay in between. Germline V gene sequence: CDR1 SGHAT, CDR2 FQNNGV. The length of the CDR3 is 15 residues. The CDR3 DNA reads as TGTGCCAGCAGCCCGATGACGGCAGTTAACTATGGCTACACCTTC. Encoded protein: CASSPMTAVNYGYTF.

This chain joins TRBV6-5 and TRBJ2-1, with D unclear. The CDR3 has 12 residues. CDR1 and CDR2 from the germline V gene are MNHEY and SVGAGI. Trimming shortened V by 5 bases and J by 9 bases, and 11 bases separated the two germline ends. CDR3 bases: TGTGCCAGCAGTAACTTTCACGGTGAGCAGTTCTTC. This gives the protein CASSNFHGEQFF.

This clone was seen a single time. The CDR3 here is CASSSRTGGALETQYF. The CDR3 nucleotides are TGTGCCAGCAGCTCTCGGACAGGCGGAGCGCTAGAGACCCAGTACTTC. The chain joins TRBV9 to TRBJ2-5; 7 nucleotides line up with TRBD1. The ends lost 4 bases at V and 4 bases at J; junction bases unmatched: 13. The CDR3 covers 16 residues. Germline V CDR1 and CDR2: SGDLS, YYNGEE. The entire variable domain, with the rest obtained from reference TRBV9 and TRBJ2-5, is as follows: DSGVTQTPKHLITATGQRVTLRCSPRSGDLSVYWYQQSLDQGLQFLIQYYNGEERAKGNILERFSAQQFPDLHSELNLSSLELGDSALYFCASSSRTGGALETQYFGPGTRLLVL.

This chain connects TRBV7-9 to TRBJ2-7; 7 nucleotides match TRBD2. This CDR3 contains 18 residues. V lost 5 bases to trimming and J lost 0 bases; unmatched junction nucleotides: 16. Per the germline V gene, CDR1 is SEHNR and CDR2 is FQNEAQ (reference sequence). The CDR3 DNA follows: TGTGCCAGCAGCCCGCTATGGACAAGGCGGGGGAGCTCCTACGAGCAGTACTTC. This gives the protein CASSPLWTRRGSSYEQYF.

The V and J genes are TRBV12-5 and TRBJ2-1, with D unclear. V dropped 6 bases and J dropped 6 bases, with 6 bases sitting between them. Germline V CDR1 and CDR2: LGHNT, FRNRAP. The CDR3 loop spans 11 amino acids. The CDR3 DNA sequence: TGTGCTAGTGGGCGAATCAATGAGCAGTTCTTC. Amino acid sequence: CASGRINEQFF.

The chain recombines TRBV11-2 with TRBJ1-4; TRBD1 agrees at 10 bases. There are 17 residues in the CDR3. V was clipped by 5 bases and J by 5 bases; unmatched bases: 11. Germline V gene lookup returns CDR1 SGHAT and CDR2 FQNNGV. CDR3 protein: CASSQRQGAQGNEKLFF. CDR3 nucleotide sequence: TGTGCCAGCAGCCAGAGACAGGGGGCTCAGGGGAATGAAAAACTGTTTTTT.

For the CDR3, the DNA is TGTGCCAGCAGCGGAGCGCGGGGCTCTGGAAACACCATATATTTT. Its translation: CASSGARGSGNTIYF. The V and J genes are TRBV7-9 and TRBJ1-3; D remains unclear. The germline V gene has CDR1 SEHNR and CDR2 FQNEAQ (reference sequence). This CDR3 comprises 15 residues. Trimming stripped 5 bases from V and 0 bases from J, with 11 bases between.

This chain uses TRBV10-1 with TRBJ2-1; TRBD1 or TRBD2 may be the D gene (6 bases each). V was clipped by 10 bases and J by 9 bases, with 22 bases between them. The germline CDR1 and CDR2 sequences are WNHNN and SYGVQD (reference sequence). The CDR3 spans 14 residues. The CDR3 here is CATSRGLPLGEQFF. Here the CDR3 DNA reads TGCGCCACCTCCAGGGGACTTCCCTTGGGTGAGCAGTTCTTC.

The chain combines TRBV27 with TRBJ1-1; maybe TRBD1 (5 bases). Looked up from germline, CDR1 is MNHEY and CDR2 is SMNVEV (reference sequence). V gave up 3 bases and J gave up 1 base, with 12 bases separating them. The CDR3 has 15 residues. CDR3 in amino acids: CASSFSGKANTEAFF. The DNA of the CDR3 is TGTGCCAGCAGTTTTTCAGGGAAAGCGAACACTGAAGCTTTCTTT.

The rearrangement joins TRBV9 to TRBJ1-4; tentative D call: TRBD1 (5 bases). The CDR3 totals 15 residues. Germline-derived CDR1 and CDR2 are SGDLS and YYNGEE. V dropped 1 base and J dropped 7 bases, with 14 bases sitting between them. CDR3 sequence: CASSVLPGIGEKLFF. CDR3 bases: TGTGCCAGCAGCGTACTTCCAGGGATAGGTGAAAAACTGTTTTTT.

The J gene is TRBJ2-6, the V gene TRBV5-1; D is uncertain. From germline, CDR1 is SGHRS and CDR2 YFSETQ. V dropped 2 bases and J dropped 0 bases, with 6 bases sitting between them. This CDR3 comprises 15 residues. The CDR3: CASSFDNSGANVLTF. The DNA of the CDR3 is TGCGCCAGCAGCTTCGACAACTCTGGGGCCAACGTCCTGACTTTC.

As regards this clone: Other DNA sequences in the sample encode the same CDR3. The chain combines TRBV27 with TRBJ1-2; weak D call: TRBD1 (6 bases). V was clipped by 0 bases and J by 2 bases, with 10 bases between them. There are 15 residues in the CDR3. CDR1 is MNHEY, CDR2 SMNVEV, per germline (reference sequence). The CDR3 DNA follows: TGTGCCAGCAGTTTATCGGGGGGGCCGAACTATGGCTACACCTTC. This gives the protein CASSLSGGPNYGYTF.

The genes are TRBV7-9 and TRBJ1-2, with D tentatively TRBD1 (5 bases). This CDR3 has 16 amino acids. Trimming removed 5 bases from V and 3 bases from J, with 19 bases in between. Germline V CDR1 and CDR2: SEHNR, FQNEAQ (reference sequence). The CDR3 protein is CASSPGGVLSDYGYTF. As DNA, the CDR3 is TGTGCCAGCAGCCCGGGAGGGGTTCTGAGTGACTATGGCTACACCTTC.

V usage is TRBV11-3 and J usage is TRBJ1-1; D remains unclear. The germline CDR1 and CDR2 sequences are SGHNT and YENEEA. Deletions cut 0 bases from V and 8 bases from J, with 7 bases between. The CDR3 runs to 12 residues. The CDR3 loop is CASSLDSSEAFF. CDR3 DNA: TGTGCCAGCAGCTTAGATAGTAGCGAAGCTTTCTTT.

This chain uses TRBV28 with TRBJ1-2; D not resolved. Trimming removed 2 bases from V and 2 bases from J, with 9 bases in between. This CDR3 has 14 amino acids. Germline values: CDR1 MDHEN, CDR2 SYDVKM. CDR3 DNA sequence: TGTGCCAGCAGTTTACTCCCGGAAAACTATGGCTACACCTTC. As protein: CASSLLPENYGYTF.

The chain couples TRBV10-3 to TRBJ2-3; 7 bases fit TRBD2. V trimming: 7 bases; J trimming: 5 bases; junction bases outside the gene matches: 12. CDR1 is ENHRY, CDR2 SYGVKD, per germline. The CDR3 runs to 15 residues. CDR3 sequence reads: CAITSAGAHGDTQYF. CDR3 sequence (DNA): TGTGCCATCACTTCCGCGGGAGCCCACGGAGATACGCAGTATTTT.